This T cell receptor beta chain was recovered during a study of T cell responses to AZD1222 COVID-19 vaccine. Turning to the study itself: Analyses pooled second doses at about 4 or about 12 weeks.

As for this clone: What it binds is unknown.

Study outcomes and limitations: Clonal diversity was possibly underestimated, and white British individuals and females predominated among donors. Breadth and depth of Spike-specific TCRs rose after two AZD1222 doses. Seropositive AZD1222 recipients at baseline numbered only 6 or 7.

The CDR3 consists of 14 residues. CDR1 is SGHTA, CDR2 FQGTGA, per germline. With V trimmed by 2 bases and J by 3 bases, 3 bases remained unmatched. Assay used: immunoSEQ multiplex PCR; TCRdb lists only in-frame clones, some missing. The sample lists more than 150,000 clones, approximately 92% occurring once. Here the sequenced sample was peripheral blood, taken on day 0 of AZD1222 vaccination. The chain has TRBV7-3 and TRBJ1-1; 7 nucleotides match TRBD1. The TCR sequence derives from an adult in good health. The CDR3, as DNA: TGTGCCAGCAGCTTACAGGGGGGGTACACTGAAGCTTTCTTT. The encoded protein is CASSLQGGYTEAFF. Together with reference TRBV7-3 and TRBJ1-1, the CDR3 gives the full variable domain: GAGVSQTPSNKVTEKGKYVELRCDPISGHTALYWYRQSLGQGPEFLIYFQGTGAADDSGLPNDRFFAVRPEGSVSTLKIQRTERGDSAVYLCASSLQGGYTEAFFGQGTRLTVV.